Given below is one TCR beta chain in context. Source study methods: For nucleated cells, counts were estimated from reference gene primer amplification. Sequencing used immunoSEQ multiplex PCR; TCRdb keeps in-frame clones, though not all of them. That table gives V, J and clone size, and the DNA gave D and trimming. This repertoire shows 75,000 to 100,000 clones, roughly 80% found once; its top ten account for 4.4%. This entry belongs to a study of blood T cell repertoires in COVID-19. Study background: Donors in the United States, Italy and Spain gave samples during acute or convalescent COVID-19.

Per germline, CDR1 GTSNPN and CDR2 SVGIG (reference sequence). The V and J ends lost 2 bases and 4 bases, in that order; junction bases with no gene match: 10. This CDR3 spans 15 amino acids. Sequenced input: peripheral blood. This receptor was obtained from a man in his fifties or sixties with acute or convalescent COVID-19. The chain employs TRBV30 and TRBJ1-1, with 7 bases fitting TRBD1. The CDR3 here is CAWSPLTGSGTEAFF. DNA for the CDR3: TGTGCCTGGAGTCCCTTGACAGGGAGCGGCACTGAAGCTTTCTTT.